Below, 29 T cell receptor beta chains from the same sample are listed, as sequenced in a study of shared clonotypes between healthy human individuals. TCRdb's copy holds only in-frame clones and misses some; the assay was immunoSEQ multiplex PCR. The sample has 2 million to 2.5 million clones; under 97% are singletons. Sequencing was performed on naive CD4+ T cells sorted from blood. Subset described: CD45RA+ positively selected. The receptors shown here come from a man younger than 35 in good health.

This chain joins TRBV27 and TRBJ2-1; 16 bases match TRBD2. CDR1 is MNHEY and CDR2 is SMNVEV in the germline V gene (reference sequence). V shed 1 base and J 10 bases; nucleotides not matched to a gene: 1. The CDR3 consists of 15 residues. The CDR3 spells CASSLWGLAGGEQFF. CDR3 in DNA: TGTGCCAGCAGTTTATGGGGACTAGCGGGAGGGGAGCAGTTCTTC.

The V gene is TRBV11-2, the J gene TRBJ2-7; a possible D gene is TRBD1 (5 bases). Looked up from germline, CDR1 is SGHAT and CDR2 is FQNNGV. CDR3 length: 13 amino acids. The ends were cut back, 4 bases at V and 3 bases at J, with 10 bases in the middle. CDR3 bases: TGTGCCAGCAGCTCTTGGACATTCTACGAGCAGTACTTC. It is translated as CASSSWTFYEQYF.

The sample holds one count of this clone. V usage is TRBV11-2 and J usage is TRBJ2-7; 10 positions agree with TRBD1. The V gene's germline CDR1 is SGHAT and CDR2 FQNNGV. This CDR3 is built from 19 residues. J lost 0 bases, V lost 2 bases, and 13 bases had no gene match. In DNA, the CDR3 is TGTGCCAGCAGCTTAACCCCGGGACAGGGGACGTTGAGCTCCTACGAGCAGTACTTC. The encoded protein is CASSLTPGQGTLSSYEQYF. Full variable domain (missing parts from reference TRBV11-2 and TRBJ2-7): EAGVAQSPRYKIIEKRQSVAFWCNPISGHATLYWYQQILGQGPKLLIQFQNNGVVDDSQLPKDRFSAERLKGVDSTLKIQPAKLEDSAVYLCASSLTPGQGTLSSYEQYFGPGTRLTVT.

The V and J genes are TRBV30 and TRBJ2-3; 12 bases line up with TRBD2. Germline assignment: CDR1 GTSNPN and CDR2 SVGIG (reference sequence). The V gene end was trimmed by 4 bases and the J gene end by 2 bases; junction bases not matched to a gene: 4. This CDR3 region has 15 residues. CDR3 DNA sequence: TGTGCCTGGAAAAGGACTAGCGGGAACACAGATACGCAGTATTTT. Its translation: CAWKRTSGNTDTQYF.

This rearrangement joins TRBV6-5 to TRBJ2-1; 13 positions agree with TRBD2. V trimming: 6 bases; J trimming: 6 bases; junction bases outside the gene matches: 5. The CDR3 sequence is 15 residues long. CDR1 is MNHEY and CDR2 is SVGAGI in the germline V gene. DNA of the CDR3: TGTGCCAGCAGCCGCGGGACTAGCGGGATCAATGAGCAGTTCTTC. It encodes CASSRGTSGINEQFF.

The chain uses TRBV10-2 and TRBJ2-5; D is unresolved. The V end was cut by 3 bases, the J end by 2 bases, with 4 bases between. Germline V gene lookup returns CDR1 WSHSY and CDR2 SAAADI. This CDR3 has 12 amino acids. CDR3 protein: CASSDLQETQYF. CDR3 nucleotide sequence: TGCGCCAGCAGTGACCTACAAGAGACCCAGTACTTC.

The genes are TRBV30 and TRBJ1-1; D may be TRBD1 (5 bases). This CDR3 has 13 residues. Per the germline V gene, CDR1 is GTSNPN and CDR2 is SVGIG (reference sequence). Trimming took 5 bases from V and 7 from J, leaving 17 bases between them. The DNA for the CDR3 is TGTGCCTGGGTCCCAAATATTCAGGGTGAAGCTTTCTTT. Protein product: CAWVPNIQGEAFF.

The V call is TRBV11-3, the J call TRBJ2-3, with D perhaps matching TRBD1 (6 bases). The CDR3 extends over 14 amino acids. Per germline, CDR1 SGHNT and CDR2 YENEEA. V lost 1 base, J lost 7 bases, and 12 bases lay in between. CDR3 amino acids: CASSLGDTPNTQYF. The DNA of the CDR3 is TGTGCCAGCAGCTTAGGGGACACCCCTAATACGCAGTATTTT.

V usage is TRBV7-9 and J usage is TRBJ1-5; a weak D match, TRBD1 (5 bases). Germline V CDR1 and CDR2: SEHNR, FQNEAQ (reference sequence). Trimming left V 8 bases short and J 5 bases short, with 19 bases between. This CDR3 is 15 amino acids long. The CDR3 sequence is CASAPSGQRDQPQHF. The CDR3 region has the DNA TGTGCCAGCGCACCATCGGGGCAACGGGATCAGCCCCAGCATTTT.

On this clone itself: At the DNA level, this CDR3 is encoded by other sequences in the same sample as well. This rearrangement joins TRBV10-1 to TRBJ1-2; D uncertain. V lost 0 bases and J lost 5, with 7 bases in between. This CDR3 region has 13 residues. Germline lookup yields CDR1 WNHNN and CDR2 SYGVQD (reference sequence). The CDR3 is CASSESRGYGYTF. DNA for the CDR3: TGCGCCAGCAGTGAGTCGAGAGGGTATGGCTACACCTTC.

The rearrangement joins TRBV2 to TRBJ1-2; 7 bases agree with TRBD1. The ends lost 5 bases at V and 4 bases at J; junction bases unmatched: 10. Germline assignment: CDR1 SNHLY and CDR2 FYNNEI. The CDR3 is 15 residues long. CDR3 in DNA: TGTGCCAGCAGTCCAACCGGGACAGTTTCCTATGGCTACACCTTC. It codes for CASSPTGTVSYGYTF. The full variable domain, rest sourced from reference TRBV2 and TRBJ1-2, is EPEVTQTPSHQVTQMGQEVILRCVPISNHLYFYWYRQILGQKVEFLVSFYNNEISEKSEIFDDQFSVERPDGSNFTLKIRSTKLEDSAMYFCASSPTGTVSYGYTFGSGTRLTVV.

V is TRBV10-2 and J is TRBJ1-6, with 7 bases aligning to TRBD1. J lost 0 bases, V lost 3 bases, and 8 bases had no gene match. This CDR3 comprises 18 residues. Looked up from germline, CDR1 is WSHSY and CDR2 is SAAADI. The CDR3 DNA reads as TGCGCCAGCAGTGACATAGGACAGGTCCGCTCCTATAATTCACCCCTCCACTTT. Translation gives CASSDIGQVRSYNSPLHF.

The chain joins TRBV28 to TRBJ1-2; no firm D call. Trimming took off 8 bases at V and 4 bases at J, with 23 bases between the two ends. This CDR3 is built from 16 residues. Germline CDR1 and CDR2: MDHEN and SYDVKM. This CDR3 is CASFDILTVEGYGYTF. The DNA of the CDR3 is TGTGCCAGCTTTGATATTCTGACGGTGGAGGGCTATGGCTACACCTTC.

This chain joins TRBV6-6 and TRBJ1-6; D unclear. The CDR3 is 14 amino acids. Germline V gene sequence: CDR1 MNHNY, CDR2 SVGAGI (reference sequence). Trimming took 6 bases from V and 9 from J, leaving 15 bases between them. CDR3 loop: CASSPGLEISPLHF. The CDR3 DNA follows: TGTGCCAGCAGCCCTGGACTTGAAATTTCACCCCTCCACTTT.

The CDR3 is CASSLRLSYNEQFF. In nucleotides, the CDR3 is TGTGCCAGCAGCTTGCGACTTTCCTACAATGAGCAGTTCTTC. This rearrangement joins TRBV5-4 to TRBJ2-1; D not certain. With 1 base removed from V and 1 base from J, the gap between germline ends came to 6 bases. Germline CDR1 is SGHNT and CDR2 is YYREEE (reference sequence). The CDR3 has 14 amino acids.

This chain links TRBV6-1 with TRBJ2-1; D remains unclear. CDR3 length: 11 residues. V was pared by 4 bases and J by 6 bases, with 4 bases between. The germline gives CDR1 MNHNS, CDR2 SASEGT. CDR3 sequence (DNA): TGTGCCAGCAGTGCCCCCAATGAGCAGTTCTTC. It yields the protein CASSAPNEQFF.

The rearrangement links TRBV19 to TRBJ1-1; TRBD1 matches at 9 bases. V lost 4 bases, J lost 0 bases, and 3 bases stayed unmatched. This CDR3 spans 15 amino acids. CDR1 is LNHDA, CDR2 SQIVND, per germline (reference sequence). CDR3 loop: CASSTRTGVNTEAFF. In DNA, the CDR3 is TGTGCCAGTAGTACGAGGACAGGGGTGAACACTGAAGCTTTCTTT. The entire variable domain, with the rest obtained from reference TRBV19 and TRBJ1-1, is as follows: DGGITQSPKYLFRKEGQNVTLSCEQNLNHDAMYWYRQDPGQGLRLIYYSQIVNDFQKGDIAEGYSVSREKKESFPLTVTSAQKNPTAFYLCASSTRTGVNTEAFFGQGTRLTVV.

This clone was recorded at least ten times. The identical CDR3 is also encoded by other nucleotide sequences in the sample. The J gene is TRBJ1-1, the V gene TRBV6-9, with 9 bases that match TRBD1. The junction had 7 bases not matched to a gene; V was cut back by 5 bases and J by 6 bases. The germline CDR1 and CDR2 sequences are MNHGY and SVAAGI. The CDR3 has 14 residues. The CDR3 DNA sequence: TGTGCCAGCAGTCGACAGGGGGAAAAGGCTGAAGCTTTCTTT. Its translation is CASSRQGEKAEAFF.

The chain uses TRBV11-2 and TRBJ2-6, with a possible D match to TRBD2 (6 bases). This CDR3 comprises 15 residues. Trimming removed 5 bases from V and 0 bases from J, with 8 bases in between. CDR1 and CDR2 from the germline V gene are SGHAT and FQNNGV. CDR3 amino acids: CASSTGVSGANVLTF. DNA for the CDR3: TGTGCCAGCAGCACGGGGGTCTCTGGGGCCAACGTCCTGACTTTC. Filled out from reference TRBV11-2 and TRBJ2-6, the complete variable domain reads EAGVAQSPRYKIIEKRQSVAFWCNPISGHATLYWYQQILGQGPKLLIQFQNNGVVDDSQLPKDRFSAERLKGVDSTLKIQPAKLEDSAVYLCASSTGVSGANVLTFGAGSRLTVL.

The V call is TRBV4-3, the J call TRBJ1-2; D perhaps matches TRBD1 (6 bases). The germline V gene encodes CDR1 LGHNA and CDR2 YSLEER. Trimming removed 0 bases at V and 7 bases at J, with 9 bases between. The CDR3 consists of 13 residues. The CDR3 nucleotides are TGCGCCAGCAGCCAAGATACAGGGCTTGGCTACACCTTC. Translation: CASSQDTGLGYTF.

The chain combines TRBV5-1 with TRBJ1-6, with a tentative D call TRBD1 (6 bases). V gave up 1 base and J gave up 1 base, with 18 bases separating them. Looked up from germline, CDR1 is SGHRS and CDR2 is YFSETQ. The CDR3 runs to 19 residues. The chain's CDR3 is CASSLSSATGTSYNSPLHF. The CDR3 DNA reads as TGCGCCAGCAGCTTGAGTAGCGCGACAGGAACTTCCTATAATTCACCCCTCCACTTT.

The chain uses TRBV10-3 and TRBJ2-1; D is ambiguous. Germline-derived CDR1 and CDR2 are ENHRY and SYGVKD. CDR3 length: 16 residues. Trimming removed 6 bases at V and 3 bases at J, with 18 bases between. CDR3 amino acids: CAIRSGLPWDYNEQFF. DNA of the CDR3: TGTGCCATCAGATCCGGGCTCCCCTGGGACTACAATGAGCAGTTCTTC.

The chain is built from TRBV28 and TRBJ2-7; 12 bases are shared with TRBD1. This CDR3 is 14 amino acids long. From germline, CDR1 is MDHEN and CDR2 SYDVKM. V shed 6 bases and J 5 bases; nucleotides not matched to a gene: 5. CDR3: CASRAGTGGDEQYF. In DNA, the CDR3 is TGTGCCAGCAGAGCCGGGACAGGGGGCGACGAGCAGTACTTC.

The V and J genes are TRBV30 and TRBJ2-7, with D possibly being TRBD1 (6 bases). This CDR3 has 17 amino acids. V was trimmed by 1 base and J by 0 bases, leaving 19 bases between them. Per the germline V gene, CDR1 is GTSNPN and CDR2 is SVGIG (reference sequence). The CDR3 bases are TGTGCCTGGAGTGCTAAAACTCGGACAGTATTCTCCTACGAGCAGTACTTC. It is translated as CAWSAKTRTVFSYEQYF.

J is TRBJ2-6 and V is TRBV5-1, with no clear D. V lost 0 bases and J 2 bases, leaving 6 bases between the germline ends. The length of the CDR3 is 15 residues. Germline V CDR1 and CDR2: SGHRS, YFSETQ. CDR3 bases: TGCGCCAGCAGCTTGGTTGTGGCTGGGGCCAACGTCCTGACTTTC. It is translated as CASSLVVAGANVLTF.

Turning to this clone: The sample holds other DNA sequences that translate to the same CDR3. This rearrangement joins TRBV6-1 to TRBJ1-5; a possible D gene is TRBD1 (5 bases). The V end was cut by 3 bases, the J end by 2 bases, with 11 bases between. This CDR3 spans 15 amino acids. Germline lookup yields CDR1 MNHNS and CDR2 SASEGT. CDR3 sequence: CASSDRVGGNQPQHF. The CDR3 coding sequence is TGTGCCAGCAGTGACAGGGTGGGGGGCAATCAGCCCCAGCATTTT.

The CDR3 region is CASSSGGTGGDSRYF. CDR3 DNA: TGTGCCAGCTCAAGCGGCGGGACAGGGGGCGATTCGCGGTACTTC. The J gene is TRBJ2-7, the V gene TRBV5-4, with 12 bases that match TRBD1. Germline-derived CDR1 and CDR2 are SGHNT and YYREEE (reference sequence). The CDR3 covers 15 residues. J gave up 12 bases and V 7 bases, and 17 bases lay outside the gene matches.

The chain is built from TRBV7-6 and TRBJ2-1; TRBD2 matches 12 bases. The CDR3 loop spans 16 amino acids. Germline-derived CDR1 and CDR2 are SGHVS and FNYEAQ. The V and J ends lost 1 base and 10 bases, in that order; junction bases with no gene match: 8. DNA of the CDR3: TGTGCCAGCAGCTTAGTGGGCCTAGCGGGGGGGCCCGAGCAGTTCTTC. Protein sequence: CASSLVGLAGGPEQFF. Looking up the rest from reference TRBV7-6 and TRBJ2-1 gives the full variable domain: GAGVSQSPRYKVTKRGQDVALRCDPISGHVSLYWYRQALGQGPEFLTYFNYEAQQDKSGLPNDRFSAERPEGSISTLTIQRTEQRDSAMYRCASSLVGLAGGPEQFFGPGTRLTVL.

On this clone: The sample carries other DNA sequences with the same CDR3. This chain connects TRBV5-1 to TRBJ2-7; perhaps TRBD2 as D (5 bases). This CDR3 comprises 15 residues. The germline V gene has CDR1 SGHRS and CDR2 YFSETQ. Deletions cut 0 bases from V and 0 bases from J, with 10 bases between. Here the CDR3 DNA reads TGCGCCAGCAGCTTGGCCGGAGGCTACTCCTACGAGCAGTACTTC. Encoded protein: CASSLAGGYSYEQYF.